Here is one TCR beta chain with its context. Produced via immunoSEQ multiplex PCR; TCRdb's table is partial and in-frame only. The sample has 150,000 to 190,000 clones, around 80% seen once. This entry belongs to a study of blood T cell repertoires in COVID-19. CDR1 is LGHDT, CDR2 YNNKEL, per germline (reference sequence). J was trimmed by 1 base and V by 3 bases; bases with no gene match: 9. The CDR3 is 17 residues long. The participants were between about 18 and 100 years old and came from 20 to 30 US areas. Cohort 3 recovered donors had two negative PCRs, clearance, or symptom resolution. The sequenced material came from PBMCs or T cells enriched from blood (not recorded which). The receptor was derived from a man between 50 and 59 years old who had recovered from COVID-19. This sequence joins TRBV3-1 (or the pseudogene TRBV3-2) and TRBJ1-3, with 7 nucleotides matching TRBD1. The CDR3: CASSQPGQQFSGNTIYF. DNA of the CDR3: TGTGCCAGCAGCCAGCCGGGACAGCAATTTTCTGGAAACACCATATATTTT.